Presented here are 27 T cell receptor beta chains from one specimen sequenced in a study of CD4 T cells in relation to SARS-CoV-2 and coronaviruses. Unexposed donor CD4+ T cells date from 2011-2018, before the COVID-19 pandemic. After approximately ten days of culture, CD4+ T cells were isolated. These receptors have no known antigen. Profiling relied on immunoSEQ multiplex PCR, and the TCRdb table lists in-frame clones only, not all of them. This table has about 26,000 clones, roughly four fifths appearing once. The sample consisted of CD4+ T cells from PBMCs, cultured in vitro. All receptors come from a human donor in good health.

This chain uses TRBV5-1 with TRBJ2-3; D is possibly TRBD2 (5 bases). This CDR3 is 16 amino acids long. In germline, CDR1 is SGHRS, CDR2 YFSETQ. The V gene lost 4 bases and the J gene lost 2 bases, with 17 bases spanning the gap. The CDR3 DNA reads as TGCGCCAGCAGCCCATCTAGCAAAACACCCACAGATACGCAGTATTTT. It translates to CASSPSSKTPTDTQYF.

V usage is TRBV6-5 and J usage is TRBJ1-2; TRBD1 agrees at 9 bases. CDR1 and CDR2 from the germline V gene are MNHEY and SVGAGI. V lost 6 bases and J lost 8; bases outside the gene matches: 10. The CDR3 length is 14 residues. CDR3 nucleotide sequence: TGTGCCAGCAGGGGGACAGGGATATTCTACGGCTACACCTTC. It encodes CASRGTGIFYGYTF.

This rearrangement joins TRBV30 to TRBJ1-1; TRBD1 aligns across 8 bases. CDR1 and CDR2 from the germline V gene are GTSNPN and SVGIG (reference sequence). Losses at the gene ends were 5 bases for V and 7 bases for J; bases not matched to a gene: 9. The CDR3 loop spans 13 amino acids. The CDR3 DNA reads TGTGCCTGGTCGGCAAGCAGGGGGCTTGAAGCTTTCTTT. Translating it yields CAWSASRGLEAFF.

This chain links TRBV7-8 with TRBJ2-1, with TRBD2 identical over 7 bases. The V gene end was trimmed by 5 bases and the J gene end by 0 bases; junction bases not matched to a gene: 10. Germline assignment: CDR1 SGHVS and CDR2 FQNEAQ. This CDR3 is built from 17 residues. CDR3 DNA sequence: TGTGCCAGCAGCCCCCCCGGGGGGATTACCTCCTACAATGAGCAGTTCTTC. It translates to CASSPPGGITSYNEQFF.

The rearrangement joins TRBV28 to TRBJ2-7, with D hard to call. The CDR3 extends over 13 amino acids. With 4 bases removed from V and 0 bases from J, the gap between germline ends came to 7 bases. Germline lookup yields CDR1 MDHEN and CDR2 SYDVKM. CDR3 sequence: CASSSPASYEQYF. DNA of the CDR3: TGTGCCAGCAGTTCGCCAGCCTCCTACGAGCAGTACTTC.

The J gene is TRBJ2-7, the V gene TRBV3-1 (or the pseudogene TRBV3-2); a possible D gene is TRBD1 (6 bases). The CDR3 covers 14 residues. V lost 1 base, J lost 5 bases, and 12 bases lay in between. Germline V gene lookup returns CDR1 LGHDT and CDR2 YNNKEL (reference sequence). The CDR3 DNA is TGTGCCAGCAGCCAAGCAGGGGCTCTGGACGAGCAGTACTTC. Amino acid sequence: CASSQAGALDEQYF.

The V call is TRBV9, the J call TRBJ1-3; no definite D call. Germline V gene lookup returns CDR1 SGDLS and CDR2 YYNGEE. CDR3 length equals 13 residues. Trimming removed 0 bases from V and 4 bases from J, with 5 bases in between. CDR3 in amino acids: CASSVEMGNTIYF. The CDR3 DNA is TGTGCCAGCAGCGTAGAAATGGGAAACACCATATATTTT.

The genes are TRBV10-3 and TRBJ2-3; 8 nucleotides align to TRBD2. V was pared by 7 bases and J by 2 bases, with 8 bases of the junction left unmatched. The CDR3 has 15 residues. Germline assignment: CDR1 ENHRY and CDR2 SYGVKD. CDR3 region: CAITSQREYTDTQYF. CDR3 in DNA: TGTGCCATCACCAGTCAGCGGGAGTACACAGATACGCAGTATTTT.

This chain joins TRBV10-2 and TRBJ1-1; 8 bases match TRBD1. The CDR3 has 15 residues. CDR1 and CDR2 from the germline V gene are WSHSY and SAAADI. The V and J ends lost 4 bases and 1 base, in that order; junction bases with no gene match: 5. Written as DNA, the CDR3 is TGCGCCAGCAGTGCCGGACAGGGTGGGAACACTGAAGCTTTCTTT. It encodes CASSAGQGGNTEAFF.

The rearrangement joins TRBV2 to TRBJ1-5; D uncertain. Germline CDR1 SNHLY, CDR2 FYNNEI. The CDR3 runs 16 residues. Trimming stripped 2 bases from V and 0 bases from J, with 11 bases between. DNA of the CDR3: TGTGCCAGCAGTGAACTTGGAGAGGATAGCAATCAGCCCCAGCATTTT. This sequence encodes CASSELGEDSNQPQHF.

The chain is built from TRBV29-1 and TRBJ2-7, with 10 bases lining up with TRBD2. The CDR3 loop spans 13 amino acids. V lost 6 bases to trimming and J lost 7 bases; unmatched junction nucleotides: 9. Germline V lookup: CDR1 SQVTM, CDR2 ANQGSEA. CDR3 coding DNA: TGCAGCGTCCTAAGCGGGGGGGCTGGAGAGCAGTACTTC. Residues: CSVLSGGAGEQYF.

This chain uses TRBV7-2 with TRBJ2-7; a possible D gene is TRBD1 (5 bases). Germline lookup yields CDR1 SGHTA and CDR2 FQGNSA. This CDR3 region has 14 residues. The ends were cut back, 7 bases at V and 3 bases at J, with 16 bases in the middle. As DNA, the CDR3 is TGTGCCAGCACCCCATTGGGGCAGGGCTACGAGCAGTACTTC. Residues: CASTPLGQGYEQYF.

This chain uses TRBV18 with TRBJ1-1; D unresolved. V lost 2 bases, J lost 4 bases, and 2 bases lay in between. The germline gives CDR1 KGHSH, CDR2 LQKENI. The length of the CDR3 is 11 residues. The DNA of the CDR3 is TGTGCCAGCTCACCAACCACTGAAGCTTTCTTT. Translation gives CASSPTTEAFF.

The chain's CDR3 is CASSSTGTLKETQYF. Here the CDR3 DNA reads TGTGCCAGCAGCTCCACCGGGACTTTAAAAGAGACCCAGTACTTC. The chain is built from TRBV5-4 and TRBJ2-5; perhaps TRBD2 as D (6 bases). From germline, CDR1 is SGHNT and CDR2 YYREEE (reference sequence). The CDR3 loop spans 15 amino acids. Trimming left V 3 bases short and J 3 bases short, with 15 bases between.

This chain uses TRBV6-2 or TRBV6-3 with TRBJ2-5, with 8 bases fitting TRBD1. Germline CDR1 MNHEY, CDR2 SVGEGT. The V segment lost 4 bases and the J segment 0 bases; nucleotides outside the gene matches: 7. CDR3 length: 16 residues. CDR3: CASSSAGQGHQETQYF. Written as DNA, the CDR3 is TGTGCCAGCAGTTCAGCTGGACAGGGTCACCAAGAGACCCAGTACTTC.

V and J are TRBV7-2 and TRBJ2-3, with D perhaps being TRBD1 or TRBD2 (6 bases each). This CDR3 spans 15 amino acids. Germline V gene data show CDR1 as SGHTA and CDR2 as FQGNSA. Trimming pared 2 bases from V and 6 bases from J, leaving 15 bases between. Written as DNA, the CDR3 is TGTGCCAGCAGCTTATTCGGGGGCATACCGGATACGCAGTATTTT. It encodes CASSLFGGIPDTQYF.

As DNA, the CDR3 is TGTGCCAGCAGTTACGATCGGGATTGGTACACTGAAGCTTTCTTT. It is translated as CASSYDRDWYTEAFF. V usage is TRBV6-5 and J usage is TRBJ1-1; D gene ambiguous. The CDR3 spans 15 residues. CDR1 and CDR2 from the germline V gene are MNHEY and SVGAGI. V gave up 2 bases and J gave up 3 bases, with 13 bases separating them.

This sequence joins TRBV7-9 and TRBJ2-3; the D is unclear. CDR3 size: 14 residues. The germline V and J ends were trimmed by 4 bases and 3 bases, with 11 bases remaining between them. Per germline, CDR1 SEHNR and CDR2 FQNEAQ (reference sequence). The CDR3 bases are TGTGCCAGCAGCTCCCCCGAAGTAACAGATACGCAGTATTTT. It yields the protein CASSSPEVTDTQYF.

The V call is TRBV7-2, the J call TRBJ2-5; D is unresolved. The V gene's germline CDR1 is SGHTA and CDR2 FQGNSA. Deletions cut 5 bases from V and 0 bases from J, with 10 bases between. This CDR3 has 14 amino acids. The CDR3 DNA sequence: TGTGCCAGCAGCGCACCCGAAGACCAAGAGACCCAGTACTTC. It codes for CASSAPEDQETQYF. Using reference TRBV7-2 and TRBJ2-5 for the parts outside the CDR3, the full variable domain is GAGVSQSPSNKVTEKGKDVELRCDPISGHTALYWYRQSLGQGLEFLIYFQGNSAPDKSGLPSDRFSAERTGGSVSTLTIQRTQQEDSAVYLCASSAPEDQETQYFGPGTRLLVL.

The chain combines TRBV6-2 or TRBV6-3 with TRBJ2-7; 9 bases match TRBD1. Germline CDR1 MNHEY, CDR2 SVGEGT. Losses at the gene ends were 6 bases for V and 2 bases for J; bases not matched to a gene: 11. The CDR3 sequence is 16 residues long. The CDR3 DNA reads as TGTGCCAGCAGCCCTGGAACAGGGGGCAATCCCTACGAGCAGTACTTC. Encoded protein: CASSPGTGGNPYEQYF.

This clone has only one observation. This chain uses TRBV24-1 with TRBJ2-3, with 14 bases that match TRBD2. There are 16 residues in the CDR3. The V gene's germline CDR1 is KGHDR and CDR2 SFDVKD. The trim removed 4 bases at V and 4 bases at J, leaving 3 bases unmatched. CDR3 in DNA: TGTGCCACCAGTGACCCGGGACTAGCGGGAGCAGATACGCAGTATTTT. Protein product: CATSDPGLAGADTQYF.

This clone appeared a single time. The chain has TRBV11-2 and TRBJ2-7; D unresolved. Germline values: CDR1 SGHAT, CDR2 FQNNGV. The CDR3 runs 14 residues. With 4 bases removed from V and 2 bases from J, the gap between germline ends came to 12 bases. The CDR3 loop is CASSSLKATYEQYF. The CDR3 coding sequence is TGTGCCAGCAGCTCACTAAAAGCGACCTACGAGCAGTACTTC.

This clone was observed a handful of times. The chain has TRBV7-2 and TRBJ1-6, with D unresolved. The germline gives CDR1 SGHTA, CDR2 FQGNSA. The V and J ends lost 2 bases and 7 bases respectively, with 9 bases between them. The CDR3 runs 14 residues. The CDR3 loop is CASSLRRGNSPLHF. Here the CDR3 DNA reads TGTGCCAGCAGCTTAAGGAGAGGGAATTCACCCCTCCACTTT.

This clone came up once. DNA of the CDR3: TGTGCCAGTTCCAGGCCGACGACATCCTATGGCTACACCTTC. Translated: CASSRPTTSYGYTF. The genes are TRBV19 and TRBJ1-2; D remains ambiguous. The CDR3 is 14 amino acids. Germline V gene data show CDR1 as LNHDA and CDR2 as SQIVND (reference sequence). The ends were cut back, 8 bases at V and 4 bases at J, with 17 bases in the middle.

CDR3 DNA: TGTGCCAGCAGTGCCCAGGGGGTCAATGAGCAGTTCTTC. Translating it yields CASSAQGVNEQFF. V usage is TRBV2 and J usage is TRBJ2-1, with TRBD1 identical over 7 bases. This CDR3 has 13 amino acids. Germline assignment: CDR1 SNHLY and CDR2 FYNNEI. With 4 bases clipped from V and 6 bases from J, the junction kept 3 bases outside the gene matches.

J is TRBJ2-7 and V is TRBV4-1; 9 bases are a match to TRBD1. Germline-derived CDR1 and CDR2 are MGHRA and YSYEKL. CDR3 length: 16 residues. V was pared by 2 bases and J by 3 bases, with 8 bases of the junction left unmatched. This CDR3 is CASSQYPRDRVYEQYF. The CDR3 DNA follows: TGCGCCAGCAGCCAATACCCTCGGGACAGGGTCTACGAGCAGTACTTC.

The gene calls are TRBV7-8 and TRBJ2-2; 10 nucleotides align to TRBD2. This CDR3 comprises 16 residues. V gave up 5 bases and J gave up 2 bases; unmatched junction bases: 5. Germline loops: CDR1 SGHVS, CDR2 FQNEAQ. This chain's CDR3 is CASSKTSGANTGELFF. The CDR3 DNA reads TGTGCCAGCAGCAAAACTAGCGGGGCAAACACCGGGGAGCTGTTTTTT.